This T cell receptor (beta chain) was sequenced for a study of blood T cells in healthy people across ages. A second about 7 to 11 cycle PCR used barcoded and J-beta primers. TCRdb independently ran MiXCR on the 5' RACE reads; one entry per CDR3 protein. The profile shows about 900,000 distinct CDR3 sequences, under 80% of them singletons. V dropped 2 bases and J dropped 5 bases, with 12 bases sitting between them. The CDR3 consists of 14 residues. Germline CDR1 SGHTA, CDR2 FQGNSA. Samples each yielded at least 6 micrograms of total RNA. The chain has TRBV7-2 and TRBJ2-5; D not resolved. Source material: blood. The origin of this receptor is a young man in good health. The CDR3 loop reads CASSLTPGLETQYF. CDR3 nucleotide sequence: TGTGCCAGCAGCTTAACGCCAGGCCTGGAGACCCAGTACTTC.